Following are 10 T cell receptor beta chains from one sample sequenced in a study of PD-1 blockade in classical Hodgkin lymphoma (dated by TCRdb to 2018 to 2021). Library preparation used the immunoSEQ multiplex PCR assay. In TCRdb, the immuneACCESS table is reduced to in-frame sequences with V and J assigned. These tables do not hold every clone; where another copy was compared, an unresolved V gene accounts for under half, and the others remain unexplained. The sample table holds about 98,000 clones, of which roughly 89% were seen once. The biggest ten clones account for about 2.8% of the sample. Sample time point, as interpreted from the label and publication: cycle 1 day 1 (C1D1), immediately before nivolumab initiation. Every trial patient had relapsed following autologous stem cell transplantation, and prior brentuximab vedotin exposure was what differed among cohorts A, B and C. The material was peripheral blood mononuclear cells (PBMCs), obtained at baseline. The receptors shown here come from a human donor with classical Hodgkin lymphoma.

The rearrangement uses TRBV18 and TRBJ2-5, with D possibly TRBD1 on 6 matching bases. The ends were cut back, 0 bases at V and 5 bases at J, with 13 bases in the middle. In germline, CDR1 is KGHSH, CDR2 LQKENI. The CDR3 covers 15 residues. The CDR3 spells CASSPPWDNYETQYF. The CDR3 nucleotides read TGTGCCAGCTCACCACCGTGGGACAACTACGAGACCCAGTACTTC. Full variable domain (rest looked up from reference TRBV18 and TRBJ2-5): NAGVMQNPRHLVRRRGQEARLRCSPMKGHSHVYWYRQLPEEGLKFMVYLQKENIIDESGMPKERFSAEFPKEGPSILRIQQVVRGDSAAYFCASSPPWDNYETQYFGPGTRLLVL.

V and J are TRBV10-3 and TRBJ2-5; 8 bases align to TRBD2. The germline CDR1 and CDR2 sequences are ENHRY and SYGVKD. CDR3 size: 16 residues. V was clipped by 4 bases and J by 5 bases; unmatched bases: 12. Here the CDR3 DNA reads TGTGCCATCAGTGGCGCTAGCGGGCCGGGGAGGGAGACCCAGTACTTC. As protein: CAISGASGPGRETQYF.

This clone is a singleton in its sample. This chain joins TRBV19 and TRBJ2-7; D unclear. Between the trimmed V and J ends, which lost 0 bases and 1 base, there was a span of 13 bases. The CDR3 consists of 16 residues. The germline CDR1 and CDR2 sequences are LNHDA and SQIVND (reference sequence). This CDR3 reads CASSIDGLEQSYEQYF. CDR3 coding DNA: TGTGCCAGTAGTATAGATGGTCTAGAACAATCCTACGAGCAGTACTTC.

V gene TRBV5-1 combines with J gene TRBJ2-3; D gene ambiguous. Germline loops: CDR1 SGHRS, CDR2 YFSETQ. The CDR3 totals 14 residues. V was pared by 2 bases and J by 2 bases, with 9 bases between. The DNA for the CDR3 is TGCGCCAGCAGCTTAGCGCAGTCCACAGATACGCAGTATTTT. This codes for CASSLAQSTDTQYF.

This clone has a handful of counts. The chain couples TRBV10-3 to TRBJ1-1; D not resolved. The CDR3 has 13 amino acids. Trimming cost V 2 bases and J 2 bases, with 6 bases left between them. The germline CDR1 and CDR2 sequences are ENHRY and SYGVKD. CDR3 nucleotide sequence: TGTGCCATCAGTGAGCAGGCTAACACTGAAGCTTTCTTT. Residues: CAISEQANTEAFF.

The CDR3 loop is CASSLSSRQETQYF. The CDR3, as DNA: TGCGCCAGCAGCTTGTCCTCCCGACAAGAGACCCAGTACTTC. The V call is TRBV5-1, the J call TRBJ2-5, with no clear D. Trimming shortened V by 1 base and J by 2 bases, and 9 bases separated the two germline ends. CDR3 size: 14 residues. CDR1 is SGHRS, CDR2 YFSETQ, per germline.

The V and J genes are TRBV5-5 and TRBJ2-6, with D tentatively TRBD1 or TRBD2 (5 bases each). The CDR3 covers 18 residues. Germline CDR1 reads SGHKS; CDR2 reads YYEKEE (reference sequence). V was clipped by 4 bases and J by 0 bases, with 17 bases between them. The CDR3 nucleotides read TGTGCCAGCAGCATCGTTGGGGGACCATACTCTGGGGCCAACGTCCTGACTTTC. As protein: CASSIVGGPYSGANVLTF.

This chain links TRBV5-1 with TRBJ2-1; D unresolved. Trimming pared 4 bases from V and 5 bases from J, leaving 19 bases between. This CDR3 region has 16 residues. CDR1 and CDR2 (germline): SGHRS, YFSETQ. In nucleotides, the CDR3 is TGCGCCAGCAGCCCGTCCTTCCCTGTAACCAACAATGAGCAGTTCTTC. It codes for CASSPSFPVTNNEQFF.

DNA for the CDR3: TGTGCCAGCAGGAAGGGTTGGGAGCAGTACTTC. Translation: CASRKGWEQYF. The chain joins TRBV27 to TRBJ2-7; D is unresolved. V lost 6 bases and J 7 bases, leaving 10 bases between the germline ends. This CDR3 comprises 11 residues. Per germline, CDR1 MNHEY and CDR2 SMNVEV (reference sequence).

This clone was counted a single time. The chain uses TRBV9 and TRBJ1-2, with D uncertain. Trimming took off 2 bases at V and 5 bases at J, with 16 bases between the two ends. The length of the CDR3 is 15 residues. The germline gives CDR1 SGDLS, CDR2 YYNGEE. As DNA, the CDR3 is TGTGCCAGCAGCGTTGTTGACGTGTCATGGTATGGCTACACCTTC. The encoded protein is CASSVVDVSWYGYTF.